These 19 T cell receptor beta chains share one sample of origin, sequenced in a study of cytomegalovirus exposure and HLA in healthy donors. The protocol was immunoSEQ multiplex PCR, while the TCRdb copy is restricted to in-frame clones and leaves out a portion. The sample holds approximately 300,000 clones, about nine tenths seen once. The specimen sequenced was PBMCs. The receptors derive from a woman aged 25 to 39 in good health and CMV-seropositive.

The rearrangement links TRBV18 to TRBJ1-5, with D possibly being TRBD1 (6 bases). There are 17 residues in the CDR3. Germline-derived CDR1 and CDR2 are KGHSH and LQKENI. Trimming stripped 2 bases from V and 5 bases from J, with 19 bases between. The CDR3 DNA reads TGTGCCAGCTCACCAGGCCATGGAGGGGGAATCTATCAGCCCCAGCATTTT. It specifies CASSPGHGGGIYQPQHF.

This clone was seen only a few times. The chain employs TRBV28 and TRBJ1-2; D not resolved. Germline V gene data show CDR1 as MDHEN and CDR2 as SYDVKM. CDR3 length: 11 amino acids. Trimming pared 8 bases from V and 9 bases from J, leaving 13 bases between. The CDR3 sequence: CASLSMGSYTF. CDR3 in DNA: TGTGCCAGCTTGTCAATGGGAAGCTACACCTTC.

The V gene is TRBV29-1, the J gene TRBJ1-1; a possible D gene is TRBD1 (5 bases). This CDR3 is built from 15 residues. The ends were cut back, 4 bases at V and 1 base at J, with 16 bases in the middle. Germline CDR1 SQVTM, CDR2 ANQGSEA. CDR3 bases: TGCAGCGTTGCGGGAATCTCTGGGACGAACACTGAAGCTTTCTTT. Translating it yields CSVAGISGTNTEAFF.

This clone appeared a single time. V gene TRBV2 combines with J gene TRBJ2-2; 9 bases fit TRBD1. The ends lost 1 base at V and 4 bases at J; junction bases unmatched: 7. Germline V gene lookup returns CDR1 SNHLY and CDR2 FYNNEI. CDR3 size: 17 residues. CDR3 region: CASSEDRSTGGTGELFF. The CDR3 region has the DNA TGTGCCAGCAGTGAAGATAGATCGACAGGGGGCACCGGGGAGCTGTTTTTT.

This clone was seen at least ten times. The rearrangement joins TRBV4-3 to TRBJ1-2; 7 nucleotides agree with TRBD1. Per the germline V gene, CDR1 is LGHNA and CDR2 is YSLEER. J lost 3 bases, V lost 3 bases, and 4 bases had no gene match. This CDR3 has 14 amino acids. As DNA, the CDR3 is TGCGCCAGCAGCCAGCAAACAGGGGACTATGGCTACACCTTC. Its translation is CASSQQTGDYGYTF.

The chain couples TRBV30 to TRBJ2-1; no firm D call. CDR1 is GTSNPN and CDR2 is SVGIG in the germline V gene (reference sequence). V was trimmed by 0 bases and J by 8 bases, leaving 5 bases between them. This CDR3 contains 11 residues. This CDR3 reads CAWSVSYEQFF. Here the CDR3 DNA reads TGTGCCTGGAGTGTAAGTTATGAGCAGTTCTTC. Full variable domain (rest looked up from reference TRBV30 and TRBJ2-1): SQTIHQWPATLVQPVGSPLSLECTVEGTSNPNLYWYRQAAGRGLQLLFYSVGIGQISSEVPQNLSASRPQDRQFILSSKKLLLSDSGFYLCAWSVSYEQFFGPGTRLTVL.

The chain has TRBV11-2 and TRBJ1-1; a weak D match, TRBD1 (5 bases). The CDR3 runs to 16 residues. Germline V lookup: CDR1 SGHAT, CDR2 FQNNGV. V was pared by 7 bases and J by 0 bases, with 18 bases between. The CDR3 here is CASNSPGTGMNTEAFF. CDR3 bases: TGTGCCAGCAACTCCCCCGGGACCGGGATGAACACTGAAGCTTTCTTT.

The CDR3 region has the DNA TGTGCCAGCAGTCTGGCAGGGGGACAGCCCCAGCATTTT. Translating it yields CASSLAGGQPQHF. The chain carries TRBV6-1 and TRBJ1-5, with 7 positions matching TRBD1. The CDR3 spans 13 residues. Germline V gives CDR1 MNHNS, CDR2 SASEGT. With V trimmed by 5 bases and J by 7 bases, 5 bases remained unmatched.

This clone was found a few times. The chain joins TRBV7-9 to TRBJ2-7; possibly TRBD1 or TRBD2 for D (6 bases each). Germline CDR1 is SEHNR and CDR2 is FQNEAQ (reference sequence). CDR3 length: 13 residues. V gave up 6 bases and J gave up 1 base, with 10 bases separating them. CDR3 region: CASRAGHSYEQYF. The CDR3 DNA follows: TGTGCCAGCAGGGCGGGACATTCCTACGAGCAGTACTTC.

J is TRBJ2-3 and V is TRBV27; tentatively, D is TRBD1 or TRBD2 (5 bases each). The germline CDR1 and CDR2 sequences are MNHEY and SMNVEV (reference sequence). The CDR3 is 17 residues long. V lost 6 bases and J 4 bases, leaving 23 bases between the germline ends. CDR3 bases: TGTGCCAGCAGCTTGTTTTTAAGCGTATTGGGGGCAGATACGCAGTATTTT. Protein sequence: CASSLFLSVLGADTQYF.

This clone is a singleton in its sample. CDR3 bases: TGTGCCTGGAGTTCAGGGCGTCGCGAGCAGTACTTC. Protein: CAWSSGRREQYF. The chain links TRBV30 to TRBJ2-7; D may be TRBD1 (5 bases). Per germline, CDR1 GTSNPN and CDR2 SVGIG (reference sequence). The length of the CDR3 is 12 residues. Trimming cost V 2 bases and J 6 bases, with 11 bases left between them.

CDR3 protein: CASSYSGTSGYNEQFF. The CDR3 nucleotides are TGTGCCAGCAGTTACTCCGGGACTAGCGGATACAATGAGCAGTTCTTC. This chain uses TRBV6-5 with TRBJ2-1, with 11 positions matching TRBD2. The V segment lost 0 bases and the J segment 4 bases; nucleotides outside the gene matches: 2. Germline CDR1 and CDR2: MNHEY and SVGAGI. The CDR3 runs to 16 residues.

V is TRBV27 and J is TRBJ2-7; the D is unclear. The CDR3 totals 13 residues. V lost 4 bases to trimming and J lost 2 bases, with 9 bases between them. The germline gives CDR1 MNHEY, CDR2 SMNVEV (reference sequence). The CDR3 DNA follows: TGTGCCAGCAGTTCAGGCGGCACCTACGAGCAGTACTTC. Residues: CASSSGGTYEQYF.

The V call is TRBV5-4, the J call TRBJ1-3; D is uncertain. CDR1 SGHNT and CDR2 YYREEE come from the germline V gene (reference sequence). This CDR3 comprises 13 residues. The ends were cut back, 4 bases at V and 6 bases at J, with 11 bases in the middle. DNA for the CDR3: TGTGCCAGCAGCCCCCGGGCGGAAAACACCATATATTTT. This sequence encodes CASSPRAENTIYF.

The chain is built from TRBV29-1 and TRBJ2-7, with 7 bases fitting TRBD1. CDR1 SQVTM and CDR2 ANQGSEA come from the germline V gene. The CDR3 has 12 amino acids. With V trimmed by 3 bases and J by 3 bases, 2 bases remained unmatched. The CDR3 nucleotides are TGCAGCGTTGAGCAGGGGGACTACGAGCAGTACTTC. It yields the protein CSVEQGDYEQYF.

The J gene is TRBJ1-1, the V gene TRBV5-1, with TRBD1 identical over 8 bases. This CDR3 spans 16 amino acids. The germline CDR1 and CDR2 sequences are SGHRS and YFSETQ. The V gene end was trimmed by 3 bases and the J gene end by 1 base; junction bases not matched to a gene: 8. The CDR3 nucleotides read TGCGCCAGCAGCTCCACAGGGGGGCGTTCGAACACTGAAGCTTTCTTT. Translation gives CASSSTGGRSNTEAFF.

The chain employs TRBV28 and TRBJ1-5; no clear D gene. Germline CDR1 is MDHEN and CDR2 is SYDVKM. This CDR3 has 12 amino acids. Trimming took off 3 bases at V and 6 bases at J, with 6 bases between the two ends. In DNA form, the CDR3 reads TGTGCCAGCAGTTTCTCTAGTCAGCCCCAGCATTTT. This codes for CASSFSSQPQHF.

The rearrangement links TRBV30 to TRBJ1-1; D possibly corresponds to TRBD1 (5 bases). Germline V gene sequence: CDR1 GTSNPN, CDR2 SVGIG (reference sequence). CDR3 length: 14 amino acids. Between the trimmed V and J ends, which lost 4 bases and 5 bases, there was a span of 17 bases. The CDR3 DNA reads TGTGCCTGGACCCTTGGGACGGCGGGGACTGAAGCTTTCTTT. This codes for CAWTLGTAGTEAFF.

V usage is TRBV6-6 and J usage is TRBJ2-7; 9 bases are a match to TRBD1. The CDR3 contains 14 residues. The V gene's germline CDR1 is MNHNY and CDR2 SVGAGI (reference sequence). After removal of 10 bases from V and 0 bases from J, the junction contained 7 bases not matched to a gene. CDR3 in DNA: TGTGCCATTAGGGACAGGGCGGCCTCCTACGAGCAGTACTTC. This codes for CAIRDRAASYEQYF.